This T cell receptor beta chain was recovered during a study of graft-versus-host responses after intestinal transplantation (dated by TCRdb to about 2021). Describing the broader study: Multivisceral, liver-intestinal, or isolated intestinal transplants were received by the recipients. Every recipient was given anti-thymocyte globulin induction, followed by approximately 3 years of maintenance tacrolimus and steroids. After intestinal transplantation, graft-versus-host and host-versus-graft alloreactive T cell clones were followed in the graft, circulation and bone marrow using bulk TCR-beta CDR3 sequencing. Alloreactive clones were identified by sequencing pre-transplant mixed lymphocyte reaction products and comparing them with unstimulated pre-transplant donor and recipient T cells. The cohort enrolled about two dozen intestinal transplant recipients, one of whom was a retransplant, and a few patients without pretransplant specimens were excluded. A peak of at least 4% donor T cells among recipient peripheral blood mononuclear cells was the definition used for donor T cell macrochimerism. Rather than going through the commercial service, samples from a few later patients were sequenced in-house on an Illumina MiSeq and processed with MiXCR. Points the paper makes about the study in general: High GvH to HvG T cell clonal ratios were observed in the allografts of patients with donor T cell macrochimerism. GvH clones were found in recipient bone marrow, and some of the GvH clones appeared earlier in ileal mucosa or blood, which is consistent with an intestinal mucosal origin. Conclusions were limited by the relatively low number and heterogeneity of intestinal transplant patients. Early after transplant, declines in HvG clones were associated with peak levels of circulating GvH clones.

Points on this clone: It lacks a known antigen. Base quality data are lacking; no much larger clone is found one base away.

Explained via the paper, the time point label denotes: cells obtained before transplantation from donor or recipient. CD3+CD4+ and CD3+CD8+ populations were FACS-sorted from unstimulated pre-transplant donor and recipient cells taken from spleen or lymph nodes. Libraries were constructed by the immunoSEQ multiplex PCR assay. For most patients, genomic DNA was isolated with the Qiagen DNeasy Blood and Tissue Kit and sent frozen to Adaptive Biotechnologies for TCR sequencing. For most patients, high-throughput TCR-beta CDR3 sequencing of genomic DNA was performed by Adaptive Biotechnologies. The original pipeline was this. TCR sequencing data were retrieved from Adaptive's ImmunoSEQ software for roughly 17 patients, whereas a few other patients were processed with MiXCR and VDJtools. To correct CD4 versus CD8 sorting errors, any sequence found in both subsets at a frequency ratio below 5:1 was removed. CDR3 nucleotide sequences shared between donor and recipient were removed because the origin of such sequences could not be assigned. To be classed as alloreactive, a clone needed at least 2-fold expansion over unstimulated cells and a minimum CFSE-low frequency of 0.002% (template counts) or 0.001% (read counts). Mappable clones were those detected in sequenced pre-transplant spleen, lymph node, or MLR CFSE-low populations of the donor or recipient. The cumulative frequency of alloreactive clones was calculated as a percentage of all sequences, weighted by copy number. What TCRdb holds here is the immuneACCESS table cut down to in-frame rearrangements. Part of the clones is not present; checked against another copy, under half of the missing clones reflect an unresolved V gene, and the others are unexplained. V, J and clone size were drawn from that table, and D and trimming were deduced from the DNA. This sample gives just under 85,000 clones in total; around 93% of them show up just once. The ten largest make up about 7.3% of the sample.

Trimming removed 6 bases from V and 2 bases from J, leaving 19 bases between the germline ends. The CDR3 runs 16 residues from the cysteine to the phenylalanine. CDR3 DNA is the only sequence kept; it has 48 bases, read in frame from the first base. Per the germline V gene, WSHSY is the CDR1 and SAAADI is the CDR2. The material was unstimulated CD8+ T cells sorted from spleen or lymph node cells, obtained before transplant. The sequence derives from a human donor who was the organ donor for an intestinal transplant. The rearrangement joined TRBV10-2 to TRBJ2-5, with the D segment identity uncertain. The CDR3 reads CASRDPITVGQETQYF. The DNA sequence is TGCGCCAGCAGAGACCCTATAACAGTAGGTCAAGAGACCCAGTACTTC.